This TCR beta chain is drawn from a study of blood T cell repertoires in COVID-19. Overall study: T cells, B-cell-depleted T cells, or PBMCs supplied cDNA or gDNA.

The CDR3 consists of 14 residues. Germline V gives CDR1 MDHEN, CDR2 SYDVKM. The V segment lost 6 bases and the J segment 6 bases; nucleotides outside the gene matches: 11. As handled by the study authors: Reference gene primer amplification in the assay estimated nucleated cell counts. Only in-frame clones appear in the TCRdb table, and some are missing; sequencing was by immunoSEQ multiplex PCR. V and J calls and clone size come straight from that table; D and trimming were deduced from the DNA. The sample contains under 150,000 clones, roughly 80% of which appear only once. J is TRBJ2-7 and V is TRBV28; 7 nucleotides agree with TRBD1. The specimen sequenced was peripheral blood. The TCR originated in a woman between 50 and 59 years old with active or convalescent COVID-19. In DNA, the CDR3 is TGTGCCAGCAGCCCCCCGGGACAGAGAAGCGAGCAGTACTTC. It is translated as CASSPPGQRSEQYF.